One sample yielded the 15 T cell receptor beta chains listed below, sequenced in a study of CD8+ T cells in alopecia areata. Isolated RNA was reverse transcribed into cDNA used as the sequencing template. Generated by immunoSEQ multiplex PCR, the TCRdb table keeps only in-frame clones and is missing some. The sample contains 150,000 to 200,000 clones, roughly three fifths of which appear only once. The treatment: oral pan-JAK inhibitor, 5-10 mg twice daily. Here the sequenced sample was CD4+ T cells sorted from blood, taken at approximately week 50, from a patient treated with tofacitinib. All receptors come from a human donor with alopecia areata.

The chain uses TRBV7-2 and TRBJ1-2; D is unresolved. Trimming shortened V by 5 bases and J by 8 bases, and 15 bases separated the two germline ends. CDR1 is SGHTA and CDR2 is FQGNSA in the germline V gene. CDR3 length equals 13 residues. For the CDR3, the DNA is TGTGCCAGCAGCCGGACTGCCGCCTTCGGCTACACCTTC. This sequence encodes CASSRTAAFGYTF.

The rearrangement links TRBV29-1 to TRBJ2-2; D might be TRBD1 (6 bases). CDR3 size: 14 residues. V dropped 6 bases and J dropped 2 bases, with 13 bases sitting between them. Germline values: CDR1 SQVTM, CDR2 ANQGSEA. CDR3: CSVSFGTNTGELFF. CDR3 sequence (DNA): TGCAGCGTCTCCTTCGGGACAAACACCGGGGAGCTGTTTTTT.

This chain joins TRBV29-1 and TRBJ2-3; 10 nucleotides match TRBD1. Germline CDR1 and CDR2: SQVTM and ANQGSEA. The CDR3 covers 13 residues. Trimming at V came to 7 bases and at J to 3 bases, leaving 4 bases not matched to a gene. The chain's CDR3 is CSARDRGTDTQYF. The DNA for the CDR3 is TGCAGCGCCCGGGACAGGGGAACAGATACGCAGTATTTT.

The chain is built from TRBV2 and TRBJ1-1, with D unresolved. The CDR3 has 13 amino acids. Trimming took off 5 bases at V and 4 bases at J, with 11 bases between the two ends. Germline V gene sequence: CDR1 SNHLY, CDR2 FYNNEI. The CDR3 bases are TGTGCCAGCAGTCTTAACGAACCCACTGAAGCTTTCTTT. This encodes CASSLNEPTEAFF. Full variable domain (remainder filled in from reference TRBV2 and TRBJ1-1): EPEVTQTPSHQVTQMGQEVILRCVPISNHLYFYWYRQILGQKVEFLVSFYNNEISEKSEIFDDQFSVERPDGSNFTLKIRSTKLEDSAMYFCASSLNEPTEAFFGQGTRLTVV.

V and J are TRBV30 and TRBJ2-1, with TRBD2 matching over 8 bases. With 0 bases clipped from V and 8 bases from J, the junction kept 3 bases outside the gene matches. Germline CDR1 GTSNPN, CDR2 SVGIG (reference sequence). The length of the CDR3 is 13 residues. CDR3 in DNA: TGTGCCTGGAGTGTACTGACTAGCGATGAGCAGTTCTTC. It translates to CAWSVLTSDEQFF.

This clone occurred a few times. The chain recombines TRBV4-2 with TRBJ2-3; D is perhaps TRBD1 or TRBD2 (6 bases each). The V gene's germline CDR1 is LGHNA and CDR2 YNFKEQ. The CDR3 spans 13 residues. Trimming took off 0 bases at V and 12 bases at J, with 13 bases between the two ends. The CDR3 sequence: CASSQDGGGTQYF. The CDR3 DNA reads as TGTGCCAGCAGCCAAGATGGGGGCGGGACTCAGTATTTT.

This clone has a count of ten or more. This chain links TRBV14 with TRBJ2-1; D possibly corresponds to TRBD1 (6 bases). Germline V gene sequence: CDR1 SGHDN, CDR2 FVKESK. The CDR3 is 13 residues long. The ends were cut back, 1 base at V and 15 bases at J, with 16 bases in the middle. CDR3 in amino acids: CASSQVRTDPGFF. For the CDR3, the DNA is TGTGCCAGCAGCCAAGTCAGGACAGATCCGGGGTTCTTC.

This clone was detected a few times. The rearrangement joins TRBV7-2 to TRBJ2-5, with D perhaps given as TRBD1 or TRBD2 (5 bases each). The CDR3 sequence is 14 residues long. Germline CDR1 and CDR2: SGHTA and FQGNSA. V dropped 5 bases and J dropped 7 bases, with 17 bases sitting between them. In DNA, the CDR3 is TGTGCCAGCAGCCGGGACCGCCGCCGGGGGACCCAGTACTTC. It codes for CASSRDRRRGTQYF.

The chain joins TRBV5-1 to TRBJ1-6; no clear D. V gave up 1 base and J gave up 10 bases, with 6 bases separating them. Germline V CDR1 and CDR2: SGHRS, YFSETQ. This CDR3 has 12 residues. CDR3 residues: CASSLFGSPLHF. The CDR3 region has the DNA TGCGCCAGCAGCTTGTTCGGATCACCCCTCCACTTT.

This clone has a handful of counts. The sample contains more than one DNA sequence encoding this CDR3. The chain employs TRBV29-1 and TRBJ1-5, with D perhaps matching TRBD1 (6 bases). The V end lost 3 bases, the J end lost 6 bases, and 12 bases lay between the germline ends. The CDR3 runs 13 residues. Germline CDR1 reads SQVTM; CDR2 reads ANQGSEA. This CDR3 is CSVEGGAGQPQHF. Here the CDR3 DNA reads TGCAGCGTTGAGGGGGGGGCCGGTCAGCCCCAGCATTTT.

This rearrangement joins TRBV4-2 to TRBJ2-6; D unclear. V was pared by 0 bases and J by 4 bases, with 4 bases between. This CDR3 region has 14 residues. Germline CDR1 and CDR2: LGHNA and YNFKEQ. CDR3 loop: CASSQDAGANVLTF. The CDR3, as DNA: TGTGCCAGCAGCCAAGATGCCGGGGCCAACGTCCTGACTTTC.

The J gene is TRBJ2-1, the V gene TRBV6-5, with TRBD2 identical over 10 bases. The germline CDR1 and CDR2 sequences are MNHEY and SVGAGI. This CDR3 contains 15 residues. Trimming at V came to 2 bases and at J to 8 bases, leaving 6 bases not matched to a gene. CDR3 protein: CASSYVAGGRDEQFF. In nucleotides, the CDR3 is TGTGCCAGCAGTTACGTAGCGGGGGGCCGGGATGAGCAGTTCTTC.

The rearrangement uses TRBV6-5 and TRBJ1-6; D is undetermined. Trimming took off 7 bases at V and 7 bases at J, with 8 bases between the two ends. This CDR3 region has 12 residues. Germline V gene lookup returns CDR1 MNHEY and CDR2 SVGAGI. CDR3 in DNA: TGTGCCAGCAAAGCAGCGAATTCACCCCTCCACTTT. Translated: CASKAANSPLHF.

J is TRBJ1-5 and V is TRBV15; the D gene is possibly TRBD1 (5 bases). The CDR3 consists of 15 residues. Germline assignment: CDR1 LNHNV and CDR2 YYDKDF (reference sequence). Between the trimmed V and J ends, which lost 1 base and 5 bases, there was a span of 12 bases. Written as DNA, the CDR3 is TGTGCCACCAGCAGAGGACAGACCTCTGATCAGCCCCAGCATTTT. Translation gives CATSRGQTSDQPQHF.

This clone was observed at least ten times. The chain links TRBV11-2 to TRBJ2-2; 7 nucleotides agree with TRBD1. The ends lost 5 bases at V and 4 bases at J; junction bases unmatched: 10. This CDR3 is 16 amino acids long. The germline gives CDR1 SGHAT, CDR2 FQNNGV. The CDR3 region has the DNA TGTGCCAGCAGCGGTATGGGACAGAAGGGCACCGGGGAGCTGTTTTTT. Translation: CASSGMGQKGTGELFF. Full variable domain (missing parts from reference TRBV11-2 and TRBJ2-2): EAGVAQSPRYKIIEKRQSVAFWCNPISGHATLYWYQQILGQGPKLLIQFQNNGVVDDSQLPKDRFSAERLKGVDSTLKIQPAKLEDSAVYLCASSGMGQKGTGELFFGEGSRLTVL.